This passage covers 24 T cell receptor beta chains from one sample sequenced in a study of T cells in Graves' hyperthyroidism and ophthalmopathy (dated by TCRdb to between 2018 and 2021). Receptors were amplified or captured by multiplex PCR. TCRdb shows the sequencer as Illumina HiSeq 2000. The TCR beta CDR3 regions were amplified from RNA transcripts. A first-round RT-PCR of the TCR CDR3 used the HTBI primer set with the Qiagen OneStep RT-PCR kit. The raw public data were reprocessed by TCRdb itself: fastp quality trimming at Q25, MiXCR clonotype calling, in-frame beta chains only. Rows with one shared CDR3 protein collapse into an entry with the most common genes and DNA. In this sample the table shows roughly 600,000 distinct CDR3 sequences, more than 12% of which occur a single time. Clones ranked in the top ten supply around an eighth of the sample. Specimen: blood. The receptors shown here come from a woman aged 45-60 years with Graves' ophthalmopathy.

This clonotype was detected many times. CDR3 in amino acids: CASSGPDEAFF. The CDR3 bases are TGTGCCAGCAGTGGTCCGGATGAAGCTTTCTTT. The V call is TRBV6-1, the J call TRBJ1-1; D is unresolved. Per germline, CDR1 MNHNS and CDR2 SASEGT. V dropped 4 bases and J dropped 7 bases, with 7 bases sitting between them. The CDR3 has 11 amino acids.

CDR3 sequence: CAIRAGGQTDTQYF. CDR3 sequence (DNA): TGTGCCATCAGAGCGGGAGGGCAAACAGATACGCAGTATTTT. The V gene is TRBV10-3, the J gene TRBJ2-3; 10 positions agree with TRBD2. Looked up from germline, CDR1 is ENHRY and CDR2 is SYGVKD. The CDR3 has 14 residues. Trimming at V came to 6 bases and at J to 3 bases, leaving 3 bases not matched to a gene.

As to this clonotype: A read error may produce the germline difference seen at one junction end. The V gene is TRBV3-1, the J gene TRBJ2-3, with D perhaps being TRBD1 or TRBD2 (5 bases each). Germline CDR1 LGHDT, CDR2 YNNKEL (reference sequence). This CDR3 spans 14 amino acids. CDR3 sequence reads: CASSQQRLTGTQYF. The CDR3, as DNA: TGTGCCAGCAGCCAACAGCGGCTCACAGGTACGCAGTATTTT.

This clonotype was seen many times. The rearrangement links TRBV2 to TRBJ2-5, with TRBD2 as a possible D gene (6 bases). Germline assignment: CDR1 SNHLY and CDR2 FYNNEI. The CDR3 has 17 amino acids. In DNA form, the CDR3 reads TGTGCTACCGCCGGGCGTAGCGGAGTAATAAGAGGAGAGACCCAGTACTTC. The encoded protein is CATAGRSGVIRGETQYF.

This clonotype was detected only a few times. J is TRBJ2-1 and V is TRBV12-3 or TRBV12-4; weak D call: TRBD1 (5 bases). This CDR3 comprises 13 residues. Trimming shortened V by 5 bases and J by 3 bases, and 8 bases separated the two germline ends. The CDR3 protein is CASSIDSYNEQFF. The CDR3, as DNA: TGTGCCAGCAGTATAGACAGCTACAATGAGCAGTTCTTC.

The rearrangement links TRBV19 to TRBJ2-4; TRBD1 matches at 8 bases. The CDR3 contains 16 residues. The germline CDR1 and CDR2 sequences are LNHDA and SQIVND (reference sequence). Trimming at V came to 5 bases and at J to 6 bases, leaving 12 bases not matched to a gene. The CDR3 here is CASSAGLTGGRNIQYF. The CDR3 nucleotides are TGTGCCAGTAGTGCAGGCTTAACAGGGGGTAGAAACATTCAGTACTTC.

This clonotype was recorded many times. This chain links TRBV5-6 with TRBJ2-3; D is possibly TRBD2 (5 bases). V lost 7 bases to trimming and J lost 0 bases, with 9 bases between them. In germline, CDR1 is SGHDT, CDR2 YYEEEE. The CDR3 is 13 residues long. The DNA for the CDR3 is TGTGCCAGCCTGATAGCGAGCACAGATACGCAGTATTTT. Translated, it gives CASLIASTDTQYF.

This clonotype came up many times. This chain connects TRBV27 to TRBJ1-6; no clear D. The V end was cut by 1 base, the J end by 3 bases, with 10 bases between. Germline values: CDR1 MNHEY, CDR2 SMNVEV (reference sequence). The CDR3 runs 16 residues. CDR3 amino acids: CASSLFTGIYNSPLHF. The CDR3 DNA reads as TGTGCCAGCAGTTTATTCACGGGAATCTATAATTCACCCCTCCACTTT.

Concerning this clonotype: No conserved phenylalanine or tryptophan ends this CDR3, so it is likely a read error. CDR3 residues: CASSPREGGSSYEQYL. The CDR3 nucleotides read TGTGCCAGCAGTCCCCGAGAGGGGGGGAGCTCCTACGAGCAGTACCTC. The gene calls are TRBV6-1 and TRBJ2-7, with D perhaps TRBD2 (7 bases). Germline CDR1 reads MNHNS; CDR2 reads SASEGT. The CDR3 contains 16 residues. Trimming stripped 5 bases from V and 0 bases from J, with 17 bases between.

This chain links TRBV19 with TRBJ2-7; a weak D match, TRBD1 (5 bases). Looked up from germline, CDR1 is LNHDA and CDR2 is SQIVND (reference sequence). The V end lost 6 bases, the J end lost 4 bases, and 13 bases lay between the germline ends. The CDR3 extends over 13 amino acids. The CDR3 loop is CASRGRQLYEQYF. DNA for the CDR3: TGTGCCAGTAGGGGTCGACAGCTTTACGAGCAGTACTTC.

This clonotype was picked up many times. The chain links TRBV2 to TRBJ1-1; no clear D gene. This CDR3 has 13 residues. V was trimmed by 6 bases and J by 1 base, leaving 9 bases between them. Germline CDR1 and CDR2: SNHLY and FYNNEI. In DNA, the CDR3 is TGTGCCAGCAGGACTGACAAGAACACTGAAGCTTTCTTT. This encodes CASRTDKNTEAFF.

This clonotype has at least ten counts. This chain uses TRBV7-8 with TRBJ1-5; D possibly corresponds to TRBD1 (5 bases). The germline V gene encodes CDR1 SGHVS and CDR2 FQNEAQ. The V end lost 5 bases, the J end lost 1 base, and 24 bases lay between the germline ends. The CDR3 contains 19 residues. The CDR3 DNA sequence: TGTGCCAGCAGCGGGGCCGGACCCCGGGACCCGGTGAGCAATCAGCCCCAGCATTTT. This translates into CASSGAGPRDPVSNQPQHF.

This clonotype has at least ten counts. The V call is TRBV7-8, the J call TRBJ2-1; D is undetermined. This CDR3 has 15 residues. CDR1 and CDR2 (germline): SGHVS, FQNEAQ. V lost 6 bases, J lost 8 bases, and 20 bases lay in between. In DNA, the CDR3 is TGTGCCAGCAGTCCCCGGGTCGCCCCAGGCGATGAGCAGTTCTTC. This sequence encodes CASSPRVAPGDEQFF.

Concerning this clonotype: A read error may be the cause here, since a much bigger clone is one base away. The V call is TRBV7-9, the J call TRBJ2-5; 9 bases align to TRBD1. The CDR3 is 14 residues long. CDR1 and CDR2 (germline): SEHNR, FQNEAQ (reference sequence). In nucleotides, the CDR3 is TGTGCCAGCAGCTCCCAACAGGGGGCTGAGATCCAGTACTTC. This gives the protein CASSSQQGAEIQYF.

This clonotype came up many times. The chain links TRBV6-2 or TRBV6-3 to TRBJ2-2; 8 bases are shared with TRBD2. V was clipped by 0 bases and J by 4 bases; unmatched bases: 4. Germline CDR1 reads MNHEY; CDR2 reads SVGEGT. This CDR3 spans 16 amino acids. CDR3 protein: CASSYSREGPTGELFF. In DNA, the CDR3 is TGTGCCAGCAGTTACTCACGGGAGGGCCCCACCGGGGAGCTGTTTTTT.

This chain joins TRBV6-1 and TRBJ2-5; the match to TRBD2 covers 14 bases. CDR3 length: 17 residues. The V gene end was trimmed by 4 bases and the J gene end by 2 bases; junction bases not matched to a gene: 6. In germline, CDR1 is MNHNS, CDR2 SASEGT. CDR3 sequence reads: CASSAGLAGGGQETQYF. The DNA of the CDR3 is TGTGCCAGCAGTGCCGGACTAGCGGGAGGAGGGCAAGAGACCCAGTACTTC.

The chain has TRBV12-3 or TRBV12-4 and TRBJ1-1; TRBD1 is a possible D gene (6 bases). The length of the CDR3 is 16 residues. V lost 6 bases and J lost 3, with 20 bases in between. The CDR3 spells CASSPLRGGWDTEAFF. CDR3 DNA: TGTGCCAGCAGCCCCCTAAGGGGGGGCTGGGACACTGAAGCTTTCTTT.

This clonotype came up many times. V gene TRBV29-1 combines with J gene TRBJ2-1, with D possibly matching TRBD2 (6 bases). The CDR3 extends over 16 amino acids. Germline V CDR1 and CDR2: SQVTM, ANQGSEA. V gave up 7 bases and J gave up 3 bases, with 22 bases separating them. The CDR3 nucleotides read TGCAGCGGACGAACCCCGGGACTGAGCCTCTACAATGAGCAGTTCTTC. As protein: CSGRTPGLSLYNEQFF.

This clonotype occurred many times. The V call is TRBV7-3, the J call TRBJ2-1; 7 nucleotides match TRBD2. After removal of 5 bases from V and 7 bases from J, the junction contained 14 bases not matched to a gene. CDR1 is SGHTA, CDR2 FQGTGA, per germline. The CDR3 extends over 16 amino acids. Here the CDR3 reads CASSPHVGGSNNEQFF. In DNA, the CDR3 is TGTGCCAGCAGCCCCCATGTGGGCGGGAGTAATAATGAGCAGTTCTTC.

Concerning this clonotype itself: A much larger clone sits a single nucleotide away, making a read error possible. This sequence joins TRBV30 and TRBJ2-5; no reliable D call. Germline V lookup: CDR1 GTSNPN, CDR2 SVGIG (reference sequence). CDR3 length: 11 residues. The V end lost 6 bases, the J end lost 2 bases, and 7 bases lay between the germline ends. The CDR3 coding sequence is TGTGCCTGTCGCAGTCAAGAGACCCAGTACTTC. It is translated as CACRSQETQYF. Drawing the rest from reference TRBV30 and TRBJ2-5, the complete variable domain is SQTIHQWPATLVQPVGSPLSLECTVEGTSNPNLYWYRQAAGRGLQLLFYSVGIGQISSEVPQNLSASRPQDRQFILSSKKLLLSDSGFYLCACRSQETQYFGPGTRLLVL.

There are many counts of this clonotype. J is TRBJ2-1 and V is TRBV30; 11 positions agree with TRBD2. The CDR3 length is 15 residues. Per germline, CDR1 GTSNPN and CDR2 SVGIG (reference sequence). The J segment lost 9 bases and the V segment lost 0 bases, leaving 7 bases of the junction unmatched. CDR3 DNA: TGTGCCTGGAGTGTCTTACTAGCGGGAGTTGGTGAGCAGTTCTTC. Its protein product is CAWSVLLAGVGEQFF.

This chain links TRBV27 with TRBJ2-7; TRBD1 matches 7 bases. The junction had 10 bases not matched to a gene; V was cut back by 5 bases and J by 0 bases. Per germline, CDR1 MNHEY and CDR2 SMNVEV (reference sequence). The CDR3 contains 16 residues. The CDR3 spells CASSPIQGRSSYEQYF. The CDR3 DNA is TGTGCCAGCAGTCCAATACAGGGGAGAAGCTCCTACGAGCAGTACTTC.

V and J are TRBV28 and TRBJ1-3; TRBD1 matches 7 bases. V shed 6 bases and J 0 bases; nucleotides not matched to a gene: 11. CDR1 and CDR2 from the germline V gene are MDHEN and SYDVKM. This CDR3 is 17 amino acids long. Here the CDR3 reads CASSPAGTVYSGNTIYF. The CDR3 nucleotides are TGTGCCAGCAGCCCCGCCGGGACAGTTTACTCTGGAAACACCATATATTTT. Based on the CDR3 plus reference TRBV28 and TRBJ1-3, the full variable domain is DVKVTQSSRYLVKRTGEKVFLECVQDMDHENMFWYRQDPGLGLRLIYFSYDVKMKEKGDIPEGYSVSREKKERFSLILESASTNQTSMYLCASSPAGTVYSGNTIYFGEGSWLTVV.

This clonotype was counted at least ten times. V is TRBV29-1 and J is TRBJ2-7; TRBD1 agrees at 7 bases. Germline V gene data show CDR1 as SQVTM and CDR2 as ANQGSEA. This CDR3 contains 11 residues. With V trimmed by 7 bases and J by 3 bases, 3 bases remained unmatched. DNA for the CDR3: TGCAGCGCCGGGGACAGCTACGAGCAGTACTTC. This translates into CSAGDSYEQYF.